These 5 T cell receptor beta chains share one sample of origin, sequenced in a study of graft-versus-host responses after intestinal transplantation. No cognate antigen is known for these TCRs. Profiled with immunoSEQ multiplex PCR; TCRdb holds only in-frame clones, not every one. The sample contains roughly 70,000 clones, 75% to 90% of which appear only once. Material: unstimulated CD4+ T cells sorted from spleen or lymph node cells, obtained before transplant. Receptors were obtained from a human donor who was the organ donor for an intestinal transplant.

The chain's CDR3 is CASSSPRAANYGYTF. CDR3 bases: TGTGCCAGCAGCTCCCCCAGGGCAGCTAACTATGGCTACACCTTC. V usage is TRBV7-9 and J usage is TRBJ1-2; the D gene is possibly TRBD1 (5 bases). Germline assignment: CDR1 SEHNR and CDR2 FQNEAQ (reference sequence). The V end lost 4 bases, the J end lost 0 bases, and 12 bases lay between the germline ends. The CDR3 is 15 amino acids.

The rearrangement joins TRBV5-1 to TRBJ2-5; D might be TRBD2 (7 bases). Between the trimmed V and J ends, which lost 0 bases and 5 bases, there was a span of 17 bases. CDR3 length: 16 amino acids. Germline loops: CDR1 SGHRS, CDR2 YFSETQ. CDR3 amino acids: CASSLAVASGQETQYF. CDR3 DNA: TGCGCCAGCAGCTTGGCGGTGGCTAGCGGACAGGAGACCCAGTACTTC.

As concerns this clone: A read error may account for a junction end that differs from germline. This rearrangement joins TRBV20-1 to TRBJ2-4, with D tentatively TRBD1 (6 bases). Per the germline V gene, CDR1 is DFQATT and CDR2 is SNEGSKA (reference sequence). The length of the CDR3 is 11 residues. CDR3 amino acids: CSARVFDRSNF. The CDR3 bases are TGCAGTGCTAGAGTTTTCGACAGGTCGAACTTC.

The chain carries TRBV9 and TRBJ2-3; 7 nucleotides align to TRBD1. The length of the CDR3 is 14 residues. Germline V gene sequence: CDR1 SGDLS, CDR2 YYNGEE. Trimming cost V 5 bases and J 1 base; bases outside gene matches: 4. The CDR3 spells CASSDDRGTDTQYF. CDR3 nucleotides: TGTGCCAGCAGTGACGACAGGGGCACAGATACGCAGTATTTT. Full variable domain (missing parts from reference TRBV9 and TRBJ2-3): DSGVTQTPKHLITATGQRVTLRCSPRSGDLSVYWYQQSLDQGLQFLIQYYNGEERAKGNILERFSAQQFPDLHSELNLSSLELGDSALYFCASSDDRGTDTQYFGPGTRLTVL.

This clone was picked up one time. The CDR3 DNA follows: TGTGCCAGTAGTAGGAATGACAGGCCTAACACTGAAGCTTTCTTT. Translation: CASSRNDRPNTEAFF. This chain connects TRBV19 to TRBJ1-1; D is perhaps TRBD1 (6 bases). Germline values: CDR1 LNHDA, CDR2 SQIVND (reference sequence). V was trimmed by 4 bases and J by 2 bases, leaving 14 bases between them. The CDR3 has 15 amino acids.